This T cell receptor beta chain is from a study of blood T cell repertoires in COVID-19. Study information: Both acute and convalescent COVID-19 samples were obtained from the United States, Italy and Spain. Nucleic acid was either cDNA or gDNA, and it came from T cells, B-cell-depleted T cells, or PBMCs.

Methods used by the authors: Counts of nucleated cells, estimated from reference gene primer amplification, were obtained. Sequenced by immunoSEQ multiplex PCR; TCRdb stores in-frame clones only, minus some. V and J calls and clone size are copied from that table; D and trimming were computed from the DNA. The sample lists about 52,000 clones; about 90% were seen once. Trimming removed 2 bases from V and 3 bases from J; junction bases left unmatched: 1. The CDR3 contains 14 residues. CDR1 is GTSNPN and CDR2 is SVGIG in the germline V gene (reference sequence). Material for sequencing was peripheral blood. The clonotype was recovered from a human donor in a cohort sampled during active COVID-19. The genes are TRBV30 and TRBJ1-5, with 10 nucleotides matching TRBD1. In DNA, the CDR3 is TGTGCCTGGAGTCGACAGGGGGCCAATCAGCCCCAGCATTTT. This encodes CAWSRQGANQPQHF.